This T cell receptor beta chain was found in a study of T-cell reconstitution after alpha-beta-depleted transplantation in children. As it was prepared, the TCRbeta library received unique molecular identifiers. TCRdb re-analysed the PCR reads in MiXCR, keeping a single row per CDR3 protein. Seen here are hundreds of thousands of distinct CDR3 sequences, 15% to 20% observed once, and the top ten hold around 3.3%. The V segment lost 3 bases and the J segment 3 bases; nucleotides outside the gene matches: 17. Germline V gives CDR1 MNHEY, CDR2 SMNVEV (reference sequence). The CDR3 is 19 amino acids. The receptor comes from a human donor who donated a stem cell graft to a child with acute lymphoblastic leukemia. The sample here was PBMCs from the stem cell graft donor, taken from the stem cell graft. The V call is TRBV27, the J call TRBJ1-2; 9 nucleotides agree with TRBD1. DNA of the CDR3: TGTGCCAGCAGTTTTCTAACATACAGGGGGCCAGAGCCTTACTATGGCTACACCTTC. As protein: CASSFLTYRGPEPYYGYTF.